This T cell receptor beta chain came from a study of blood T cell repertoires in COVID-19 (dated by TCRdb to about 2020). For the study in its entirety: Collaborator samples came from the United States, Italy and Spain and covered acute and convalescent phases of COVID-19. The material from the prospective study consisted of cDNA or gDNA derived from T cells, B-cell-depleted T cells, or PBMCs. The dataset comprised deeply sampled blood TCRbeta repertoires from subjects exposed to, actively infected with, or recovered from COVID-19. A freely available public database, intended as a resource for researchers studying the immune response to SARS-CoV-2, is where the repertoires were released. Samples came from the ongoing ImmuneRACE study (first 160 participants) plus 1,254 subjects from 6 global collaborators. Nearly every sample came with metadata listing a de-identified subject ID, COVID-19 status, age in years and sex. HLA class I and class II types, where available, came from metadata supplied by the sample provider rather than from assay-based typing.

As encoded in the germline V gene (reference sequence), CDR1 is MNHEY while CDR2 is SMNVEV. The CDR3 covers 15 residues, taking in both the cysteine and the phenylalanine. The DNA shown is the 45-base CDR3, in frame from base 1. V is reduced by 3 bases and J by 3 bases, leaving a spacing of 13 bases between them. Whole blood was collected in K2EDTA tubes by collaborating institutions according to the institutions' own protocols. For TCRbeta analysis, collaborators shipped samples in one of three forms: frozen whole blood, isolated PBMCs, or DNA extracted from either of those sample types. The study at large found these results: Clinical and demographic metadata were provided uncurated, with the amount varying by source and participant.

The immunoSEQ Assay, a bias-controlled multiplex PCR, was used to amplify TCRbeta CDR3 regions from genomic DNA. On the study's bioinformatics: The number of nucleated cells in each sample was estimated from the amplification of reference gene primers within the assay. To quantify the absolute abundance of each unique TCRbeta CDR3 rearrangement, sequence reads were collapsed and filtered. Productive Simpson clonality was computed per sample as the square root of Simpson's diversity index over productive rearrangements. What TCRdb holds here is the immuneACCESS table cut down to in-frame rearrangements. Part of the clones is not present; checked against another copy, under half of the missing clones reflect an unresolved V gene, and the others are unexplained. The V and J calls and clone size come from that table; D and trimming were worked out from the DNA. The sample table records roughly 9,600 clones; 81% of these occur just once. The ten largest clones represent over 20% of the sample.

Concerning this clone itself: No antigen is known for it. No much larger clone exists at a distance of one base, and base qualities are not known.

This clonotype was sampled from a man between 60 and 70 years old with active COVID-19. The chain employs TRBV27 and TRBJ2-3, with a tentative D gene TRBD1 over 7 matching bases. The sample comprised peripheral blood. The CDR3 amino acid sequence is: CASSFAGQNTDTQYF. The DNA sequence follows: TGTGCCAGCAGTTTCGCGGGACAGAATACAGATACGCAGTATTTT.